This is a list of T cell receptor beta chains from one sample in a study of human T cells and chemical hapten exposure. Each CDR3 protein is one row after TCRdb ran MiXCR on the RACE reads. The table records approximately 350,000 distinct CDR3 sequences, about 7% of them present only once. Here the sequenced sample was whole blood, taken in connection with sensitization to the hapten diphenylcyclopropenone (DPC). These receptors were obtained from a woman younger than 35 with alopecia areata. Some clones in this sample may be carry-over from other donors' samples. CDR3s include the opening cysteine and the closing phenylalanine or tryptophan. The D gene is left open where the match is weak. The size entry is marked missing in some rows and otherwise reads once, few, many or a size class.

cdr3_nt: TGCGCCAGCAGCGAAGGACTAGCGGGGGGTCGACCGGAGGAGGGTCGCACAGATACGCAGTATTTT; cdr3_aa: CASSEGLAGGRPEEGRTDTQYF; d_call: TRBD2; j_call: TRBJ2-3; v_call: TRBV4-3; clone_size: few
cdr3_nt: TGCAGTGCTCAACAGGGTGGGGGCAATGAGCAGTTCTTC; cdr3_aa: CSAQQGGGNEQFF; d_call: NA; j_call: TRBJ2-1; v_call: TRBV20-1; clone_size: NA
cdr3_nt: TGTGCCAGCAGCTTGGCGGCCCGGGATGAGCAGTTCTTC; cdr3_aa: CASSLAARDEQFF; d_call: NA; j_call: TRBJ2-1; v_call: TRBV7-9; clone_size: many
cdr3_nt: TGTGCCATCAGTGGGTCATCCTACGAGCAGTACTTC; cdr3_aa: CAISGSSYEQYF; d_call: NA; j_call: TRBJ2-7; v_call: TRBV10-3; clone_size: many
cdr3_nt: TGTGCCAGCAGTACCCGACAGGGCCAGCAGTATTTT; cdr3_aa: CASSTRQGQQYF; d_call: TRBD1; j_call: TRBJ2-3; v_call: TRBV12-3/TRBV12-4; clone_size: NA
cdr3_nt: TGTGCCAGCAGCTCCGAAATCTGGACCGCCCAAGAGACCCAGTACTTC; cdr3_aa: CASSSEIWTAQETQYF; d_call: NA; j_call: TRBJ2-5; v_call: TRBV7-2; clone_size: few
cdr3_nt: TGTGCCAGCAGTGAAGGGTTGGGGCGAATGGACACTGAAGCTTTCTTT; cdr3_aa: CASSEGLGRMDTEAFF; d_call: NA; j_call: TRBJ1-1; v_call: TRBV25-1; clone_size: NA
cdr3_nt: TGTGCCAGCAGCTTAGGGAGTGAAAGCTCCTATAATTCACCCCTCCACTTT; cdr3_aa: CASSLGSESSYNSPLHF; d_call: NA; j_call: TRBJ1-6; v_call: TRBV7-2; clone_size: NA
cdr3_nt: TGTGCCAGCAGTCTACGGGAAGCGGGGGGATTATTCTTC; cdr3_aa: CASSLREAGGLFF; d_call: TRBD2; j_call: TRBJ2-1; v_call: TRBV12-3/TRBV12-4; clone_size: NA
cdr3_nt: TGTGCCAGCGGGGACAGCCCCCAAGTTAGGGAGCTGTTTTTT; cdr3_aa: CASGDSPQVRELFF; d_call: TRBD1; j_call: TRBJ2-2; v_call: TRBV6-5; clone_size: many
cdr3_nt: TGTGCCAGCAGCTTCGAGAGAAGCAATCAGCCCCAGCATTTT; cdr3_aa: CASSFERSNQPQHF; d_call: NA; j_call: TRBJ1-5; v_call: TRBV7-9; clone_size: NA
cdr3_nt: TGTGCCAGCAGCCAAGACGATCGCGGCGCTAACTATGGCTACACCTTC; cdr3_aa: CASSQDDRGANYGYTF; d_call: NA; j_call: TRBJ1-2; v_call: TRBV3-1; clone_size: NA
cdr3_nt: TGTGCCAGCAGCCCCGAAGACAGGGATGATCACGAGCAGTACTTC; cdr3_aa: CASSPEDRDDHEQYF; d_call: TRBD1; j_call: TRBJ2-7; v_call: TRBV5-4; clone_size: NA
cdr3_nt: TGTGCCAGCAGGGGTCATACGCAGTATTTT; cdr3_aa: CASRGHTQYF; d_call: NA; j_call: TRBJ2-3; v_call: TRBV6-2/TRBV6-3; clone_size: many
cdr3_nt: TGTGCCAGCAGTTACCCTCCGGCTAGCGGGACCTACAATGAGCAGTTCTTC; cdr3_aa: CASSYPPASGTYNEQFF; d_call: TRBD2; j_call: TRBJ2-1; v_call: TRBV6-2/TRBV6-3; clone_size: few
cdr3_nt: TGTGCCAGCAGCGTAACCACAACCGGGACTCGACCGCGGAGCACAGATACGCAGTATTTT; cdr3_aa: CASSVTTTGTRPRSTDTQYF; d_call: NA; j_call: TRBJ2-3; v_call: TRBV9; clone_size: NA
cdr3_nt: TGTGCCAGCGGGGACGGAAGCTCCTATAATTCACCCCTCCACTTT; cdr3_aa: CASGDGSSYNSPLHF; d_call: NA; j_call: TRBJ1-6; v_call: TRBV6-1; clone_size: many
cdr3_nt: TGTGCCAGCCGAGACGACAGGGGTTCAGCTTTCTTT; cdr3_aa: CASRDDRGSAFF; d_call: TRBD1; j_call: TRBJ1-1; v_call: TRBV2; clone_size: NA
cdr3_nt: TGCGCCAGCAGCTTGAGTAGGCGGACGCAGTATTTT; cdr3_aa: CASSLSRRTQYF; d_call: NA; j_call: TRBJ2-3; v_call: TRBV5-1; clone_size: many
cdr3_nt: TGTGCCAGCAGCTTTAGGGCGTCGGTAAATCAGCCCCAGCATTTT; cdr3_aa: CASSFRASVNQPQHF; d_call: NA; j_call: TRBJ1-5; v_call: TRBV7-2; clone_size: NA
cdr3_nt: TGCAGCGCCGACTCGGACACTGAAGCTTTCTTT; cdr3_aa: CSADSDTEAFF; d_call: NA; j_call: TRBJ1-1; v_call: TRBV29-1; clone_size: NA
cdr3_nt: TGTGCCAGCAGCTCCCAGGGGGGTCGGGTCTATTTCACAGATACGCAGTATTTT; cdr3_aa: CASSSQGGRVYFTDTQYF; d_call: NA; j_call: TRBJ2-3; v_call: TRBV7-2; clone_size: NA
cdr3_nt: TGTGCCAGCAGTCCACGGGGAGTCCGCCAGGTCACTGAAGCTTTCTTT; cdr3_aa: CASSPRGVRQVTEAFF; d_call: NA; j_call: TRBJ1-1; v_call: TRBV6-5; clone_size: NA
cdr3_nt: TGTGCCAGCAGTACGACAGCGGCTAGCACAGATACGCAGTATTTT; cdr3_aa: CASSTTAASTDTQYF; d_call: NA; j_call: TRBJ2-3; v_call: TRBV6-5; clone_size: NA
cdr3_nt: TGTGCCAGCAGCCACAACCCGGGACAGGGCACCGGGGAGCTGTTTTTT; cdr3_aa: CASSHNPGQGTGELFF; d_call: TRBD1; j_call: TRBJ2-2; v_call: TRBV14; clone_size: few
cdr3_nt: TGTGCCAGCAGTTTATTGACAGCGGGACTAGGCAAAAACATTCAGTACTTC; cdr3_aa: CASSLLTAGLGKNIQYF; d_call: TRBD2; j_call: TRBJ2-4; v_call: TRBV27; clone_size: many
cdr3_nt: TGTGCCAGCAGCGTTACAAATTCTGGAAACACCATATATTTT; cdr3_aa: CASSVTNSGNTIYF; d_call: NA; j_call: TRBJ1-3; v_call: TRBV9; clone_size: NA
cdr3_nt: TGTGCCACCAGCAGACGCGGGGGACGGGGAAATGAAAAACTGTTTTTT; cdr3_aa: CATSRRGGRGNEKLFF; d_call: NA; j_call: TRBJ1-4; v_call: TRBV15; clone_size: few
cdr3_nt: TGTGCCAGCAGCAAAGAAGTAATCTATGGCTACACCTTC; cdr3_aa: CASSKEVIYGYTF; d_call: NA; j_call: TRBJ1-2; v_call: TRBV28; clone_size: NA
cdr3_nt: TGCAGTGCTCATGTGCGGGAATACACAGATACGCAGTATTTT; cdr3_aa: CSAHVREYTDTQYF; d_call: NA; j_call: TRBJ2-3; v_call: TRBV20-1; clone_size: NA
cdr3_nt: TGTGCCAGCAGCTTTACCTCGGGGGTGGGCACTGAAGCTTTCTTT; cdr3_aa: CASSFTSGVGTEAFF; d_call: NA; j_call: TRBJ1-1; v_call: TRBV7-9; clone_size: many
cdr3_nt: TGTGCCAGCTCACCACCGAGCCAGGCTAACTATGGCTACACCTTC; cdr3_aa: CASSPPSQANYGYTF; d_call: NA; j_call: TRBJ1-2; v_call: TRBV18; clone_size: few
cdr3_nt: TGTGCCAGCAGTTTATATCGAGGGCGCAATACTGAAGCTTTCTTT; cdr3_aa: CASSLYRGRNTEAFF; d_call: NA; j_call: TRBJ1-1; v_call: TRBV28; clone_size: NA
cdr3_nt: TGTGCCAGCAGCTTAGCGCTTAAGGGAAATTCCTACAATGAGCAGTTCTTC; cdr3_aa: CASSLALKGNSYNEQFF; d_call: NA; j_call: TRBJ2-1; v_call: TRBV7-2; clone_size: NA
cdr3_nt: TGTGCCAGCAGTTACCATAACACAGAACAGCCCCAGCATTTT; cdr3_aa: CASSYHNTEQPQHF; d_call: NA; j_call: TRBJ1-5; v_call: TRBV6-2/TRBV6-3; clone_size: few
cdr3_nt: TGTGCCAGCTCACCACCGCCAACAGGGGGGATGGGAATGAACACTGAAGCTTTCTTT; cdr3_aa: CASSPPPTGGMGMNTEAFF; d_call: TRBD1; j_call: TRBJ1-1; v_call: TRBV18; clone_size: NA
cdr3_nt: TGTGCCAGCAGTTTATTCAGCGCCTACAATGAGCAGTTCTTC; cdr3_aa: CASSLFSAYNEQFF; d_call: NA; j_call: TRBJ2-1; v_call: TRBV27; clone_size: few
cdr3_nt: TGTGCCAGCAGACCGACAGGGAGAAATCAGCCCCAGCATTTT; cdr3_aa: CASRPTGRNQPQHF; d_call: TRBD1; j_call: TRBJ1-5; v_call: TRBV6-2/TRBV6-3; clone_size: many
cdr3_nt: TGTGCCAGTAGTATAGGCGAGAACACTGAAGCTTTCTTT; cdr3_aa: CASSIGENTEAFF; d_call: NA; j_call: TRBJ1-1; v_call: TRBV19; clone_size: NA
cdr3_nt: TGTGCCAGCTCACCGCGCAGGGGTATCTCTGGGGCCAACGTCCTGACTTTC; cdr3_aa: CASSPRRGISGANVLTF; d_call: NA; j_call: TRBJ2-6; v_call: TRBV18; clone_size: many
cdr3_nt: TGTGCCAGCAGTCGGACAGGGTTGAACAATGAGCAGTTCTTC; cdr3_aa: CASSRTGLNNEQFF; d_call: TRBD1; j_call: TRBJ2-1; v_call: TRBV6-2/TRBV6-3; clone_size: many
cdr3_nt: TGTGCCAGCAGTAACCCGTGGAGAAGTGAAAAACTGTTTTTT; cdr3_aa: CASSNPWRSEKLFF; d_call: NA; j_call: TRBJ1-4; v_call: TRBV28; clone_size: many
cdr3_nt: TGTGCCAGCAGCTTAGGGATGACGGAGATGAGTGGCTACACCTTC; cdr3_aa: CASSLGMTEMSGYTF; d_call: NA; j_call: TRBJ1-2; v_call: TRBV7-2; clone_size: NA